This TCR beta chain was profiled in a study of cytomegalovirus exposure and HLA in healthy donors (dated by TCRdb to between 2016 and 2019). With respect to the entire study: According to an earlier analysis of a few hundred of the donors, about 190 million T cells yielded 90 million to 130 million unique TCR beta sequences and 276 Gb of sequence data. Approximately 310 gigabases of sequencing data and tens of millions of unique TCR sequences were included in an early release covering about 600 HLA-typed donors. Among the roughly 400 genotyped donors, approximately 77% belonged to the genetic ancestry cluster associated with self-reported Caucasian donors. The study aimed to test whether signatures of past pathogen exposure could be identified by cataloging public T cell receptors. The study profiled the T cell repertoires of around 700 subjects by immunosequencing and related them to cytomegalovirus serostatus. A separate validation cohort of over 95 different subjects was used in addition to the 666-subject first cohort. To predict cytomegalovirus infection status, the study brought together high-throughput TCR immunosequencing, statistical association of individual TCRs with disease status, and machine learning. A later analysis re-examined previously published TCR beta repertoires from around 670 donors and added high-resolution HLA genotyping to investigate patterns of TCR occurrence. The later analysis used no new phenotypic data to find candidate immune exposures, relying instead on TCR beta sequences and their occurrence across donors. An earlier analysis of about 600 of the donors used high-throughput TCR beta sequencing to judge whether each TCR beta V gene segment behaved as functional or pseudogenic. Donor age, sex, ethnicity and CMV serostatus were compiled together with the repertoire data. Genome-wide SNP genotypes for about 60% of the roughly 670 donors were used in a later genetic analysis, which treated that subset as a discovery cohort. All discovery cohort repertoires had been generated on a single sequencing platform. HLA typing included class I and class II loci at four-digit resolution. Typing coverage differed by locus: A, B, C, DRB1 and DQB1 were typed in about 620-640 donors, DQA1 in about 550, DPA1 in approximately 610, and DPB1 in about 450. Four or five DR-DQ haplotypes were handled as single units for association and clustering because linkage in the cohort was strong. Among almost 400 genotyped donors of the cohort, an average of approximately 240,000 unique TCR beta nucleotide sequences were sequenced per donor, 15% to 20% of them non-productive.

The cohort comprised fewer than 700 healthy bone marrow donors. At the time of sampling, all cohort members were nominally healthy, though unrecorded immune exposures were likely present. The donor was CMV seronegative and belonged to the group of 352 seronegative cohort members. A peripheral blood sample was collected from each donor, and TCR beta sequencing was performed on peripheral blood mononuclear cells. Genomic DNA extraction from the blood cell samples was performed with the Qiagen DNeasy Blood Extraction Kit. A note on this clone: Its antigen has not been determined. Germline and junction disagree at one end, which may indicate a read error.

Broader findings and caveats from the paper: Compared with the roughly 670-donor mean, donors in an Asian-associated ancestry cluster had fewer N-insertions in productive TCRs, according to a later genetic analysis. The authors suggested that the approach could potentially be extended to other disease states and immunological phenotypes. Sequencing depth was assumed to be roughly uniform across donors in the presence/absence analyses, though that assumption may not hold. The classifier was reported to diagnose cytomegalovirus status with high specificity and sensitivity in both the original cohort and the validation cohort. Because HLA typing was missing for some donors at each locus, association tests included only the typed subset. According to a later analysis, TCR association rates differed among HLA loci, with DRB1 alleles showing the most associated TCRs and HLA-C alleles showing the fewest. Several of the top co-occurrence clusters appeared to be linked to parvovirus B19, influenza, CMV and Epstein-Barr virus, according to a later analysis. Broadly in line with IMGT annotations, most TCR beta V segments showed up in productive rearrangements about 90% or about 30% of the time in an earlier analysis of around 550 of the donors. A later analysis found that most CMV-associated TCR beta chains appeared HLA-restricted, with HLA associations seemingly driven largely by CMV exposure. A further reported finding was that TCR beta sequences accurately predicted the HLA-A and HLA-B alleles for most subjects in the first cohort. In vitro tests confirmed that three of the cytomegalovirus-associated TCR beta chains recognize cytomegalovirus antigens. In a later analysis, HLA-associated TCR beta chains were found to be more clonally expanded and to have lower generation probabilities than equally common non-associated chains. Correlated functional status among segregating V segments might be attributable to linkage disequilibrium, but an unknown experimental factor could not be ruled out. V-gene and J-gene trimming of TCR beta chains was associated with a missense DCLRE1C variant in a later genetic analysis, and the association was replicated in an independent cohort. This cohort had only TCR beta chains sequenced, and the lack of alpha or paired-chain data limited which features could be detected. A later analysis associated 16,951 TCR beta sequences with specific HLA alleles at a false discovery rate of 0.05. The sequencing pipeline was judged likely to have produced a cluster of highly shared sequence variants as a technical artifact. Strong co-occurrence of HLA alleles, especially DR and DQ, made assigning TCR associations to individual alleles difficult. A total of 150 or so TCR beta chains were listed by the study as associated with cytomegalovirus. Because counts were too low, about 15 rarely observed V segments, including chromosome 9 orphons, were left out of the earlier analysis of some 640 of the donors. Because the 87-base-pair reads could not distinguish some IMGT-functional V segments, including TRBV6-2 and TRBV6-3, those segments were excluded. Across donors, most TCR sequences were observed very rarely, whereas some public TCRs were present in many individuals. Immune exposure information for the cohort was limited to CMV serostatus.

CDR1 and CDR2 are read off the germline V gene (reference sequence) as SSHAT and FNYEAQ. The CDR3 holds 22 amino acids from the cysteine to the phenylalanine. The entry retains the CDR3 DNA only, 66 bases that are in frame from base 1. Library preparation employed the immunoSEQ multiplex PCR assay. For the multiplex PCR, a mixture combining 60 forward primers for TCR Vbeta segments and 13 reverse primers for TCR Jbeta segments was used. Amplification of the CDR3 region of rearranged TCR beta genes was performed with a multiplex PCR assay on genomic DNA. The Illumina HiSeq System was used to sequence the amplified TCR beta libraries as 87-base-pair reads. As for the original processing: In a later analysis, around 80 million unique TCR beta chains were counted across the 666 repertoires, and about 9.9 million of these chains were shared by at least two donors. To remove PCR and sequencing errors, raw reads were error-corrected and collapsed into unique sequences using a nearest-neighbor algorithm that merged closely related sequences. To assign V, D and J gene segments, CDR3 sequences were aligned to IMGT reference sequences. For a sequence to be retained, a match of at least six nucleotides to both a V gene segment and a J gene segment was required. Rearrangements were classified as productive when the CDR3 lacked stop codons and remained in frame with V and J, and all other rearrangements were classified as non-productive. CDR3 was defined by IMGT convention, running from the second conserved V-encoded cysteine to the conserved J-encoded phenylalanine. Sequences without an unambiguous match to a single V gene segment were excluded from the earlier analysis of approximately 560 of the donors. An earlier analysis of under 750 of the donors called V segments functional above 56.7% productive rearrangements and segregating when the between-donor standard deviation exceeded 5%. A statistical classification framework was built for diagnosing cytomegalovirus status from the catalog of TCR beta chain sequences. V and J gene assignment, in a later analysis, came from comparing TCR nucleotide sequences with IMGT/GENE-DB human TR gene sequences. In a later analysis, CDR3 sequences and most-parsimonious VDJ recombination scenarios were assigned using the TCRdist pipeline. In a later analysis, each TCR beta chain was defined by its CDR3 amino acid sequence together with its V-gene family, and reads lacking a unique V-gene family were excluded. In a later analysis, approximately 590 highly shared, low-generation-probability nucleotide sequences were removed to address suspected cross-contamination and a sequencing artifact. For each public chain, a later analysis derived a clonal expansion index from normalized ranks of inferred template counts within each repertoire. Generation probabilities in a later analysis came from a VDJ recombination model fitted to out-of-frame rearrangements, and those results were checked against IGoR. Hypergeometric tests were used in a later analysis to score TCR-TCR, TCR-HLA and TCR-CMV co-occurrence, with a repertoire-size bias correction applied to the TCR pairs. To estimate false discovery rates, a later analysis permuted the HLA or CMV assignments 20 times. A later analysis grouped co-occurring TCRs with DBSCAN, adding TCRdist sequence similarity when clustering within HLA-allele-positive subsets. Repertoires with fewer than 30,000 or more than 120,000 public chains, plus five repertoires with anomalous nucleotide sharing, were excluded from co-occurrence clustering. TCRdb carries this immuneACCESS record with in-frame sequences only. Its versions omit some clonotypes, under half of them owing to an unresolved V gene in the studies checked, with the rest unexplained. D and trimming were read from the DNA, whereas the V and J calls and clone size are those reported in that table. Recorded for this sample are over 85,000 clones; 69% of them occurred a single time. The top ten clones comprise 1.2% of the sample.

The clonotype comes from a female donor in good health and CMV-seronegative. The sequencing sample was made of PBMCs. The chain uses TRBV7-7 and TRBJ2-3; TRBD1 lines up with 8 middle nucleotides. The CDR3 has the sequence CASSRSDGKSLHNRGYWDTQYF. Read as DNA, the sequence is TGTGCTAGCAGCCGATCGGACGGGAAGTCTCTTCATAACAGGGGGTATTGGGATACGCAGTATTTT.